The clone carrying this TCR beta chain was recorded a few times. Its antigen is as yet unknown. The data belong to a study of cytomegalovirus exposure and HLA in healthy donors. CDR3 size: 11 residues. Trimming removed 7 bases at V and 7 bases at J, with 10 bases between. Germline V CDR1 and CDR2: MGHDK, SYGVNS. Study-level findings and limits: Rates of TCR association differed by HLA locus in a later analysis, with DRB1 highest and HLA-C lowest.

60 Vbeta and 13 Jbeta primers were used in PCR. Using immunoSEQ multiplex PCR, the repertoire was profiled, and TCRdb retains in-frame clones only, with some absent. The sample consists of some 200,000 clones, roughly 80% of them appearing once. Sequencing was carried out using PBMCs. The chain recombines TRBV25-1 with TRBJ1-1; D is ambiguous. This receptor was taken from a young woman in good health and CMV-seronegative. The CDR3 here is CASMVGVEAFF. CDR3 coding DNA: TGTGCCAGCATGGTCGGTGTTGAAGCTTTCTTT.